This T cell receptor beta chain was captured by sequencing in a study of cytomegalovirus exposure and HLA in healthy donors. Study results and limitations: The authors later linked a missense DCLRE1C variant to TCR beta V- and J-gene trimming. Across donors, most TCRs were seen rarely, yet some public ones were widespread.

About this clone: Its antigen is unidentified.

The CDR3 is made up of 16 amino acids. The ends were cut back, 0 bases at V and 1 base at J, with 12 bases in the middle. Germline V gene lookup returns CDR1 LGHNA and CDR2 YNFKEQ. 60 Vbeta and 13 Jbeta primers were used in PCR. TCRdb's copy holds only in-frame clones and misses some; the assay was immunoSEQ multiplex PCR. Of roughly 170,000 clones in the sample, around 81% were seen once. This TCR was recovered from a woman under 40 in good health and CMV-seronegative. Sequenced input: PBMCs. The chain couples TRBV4-2 to TRBJ1-1; possibly TRBD1 for D (5 bases). CDR3 coding DNA: TGTGCCAGCAGCCAAGATCCTGGCAGGGAGAACACTGAAGCTTTCTTT. It codes for CASSQDPGRENTEAFF.